These T cell receptor beta chains were read from a single sample in a study of blood T cells in healthy people across ages. In TCRdb, the 5' RACE reads were re-called with MiXCR into one record per CDR3 protein. Of about 1.7 million distinct CDR3 sequences in the sample, 28% are singletons; the top ten hold more than 6%. What was sequenced was blood. The receptor source for this set is a woman aged 30 to 39 in good health. Each CDR3 is given with its conserved first and last residue. The size of a clone is reported for some rows only, either as once, few or many, or as a class for expanded clones.

V gene,clone size,CDR3 protein
TRBV29-1,-,CAGAGATDTQYF
TRBV7-3,many,CASSLGTEGPQYF
TRBV14,-,CASSEVVGNTIYF
TRBV27,few,CAGSVLGQGADEQFF
TRBV20-1,many,CSARSSGSYEQYF
TRBV5-1,few,CASSELTGGIYEQYF
TRBV12-3/TRBV12-4,few,CASSLSGRGGFYNEQFF
TRBV14,-,CASSQGGAIGGYTF
TRBV15,many,CATSRGQGAAYEQYF
TRBV6-2/TRBV6-3,-,CASSSGAPTYEQYF
TRBV7-3,many,CASSQRVAGANNEQFF
TRBV6-5,-,CASSYGRGLRPYEQYF
TRBV3-1,few,CASSQDPAGGREQFF
TRBV18,many,CASSPGTDNQPQHF
TRBV12-3/TRBV12-4,-,CASSLGGRADAQYF
TRBV12-5,many,CASGSRQGGWTQYF
TRBV12-3/TRBV12-4,-,CASSFGSDRAQYF
TRBV5-1,-,CASSLDGVGDEAFF
TRBV5-1,few,CASSGGTSGDKETQYF
TRBV12-3/TRBV12-4,few,CASSLGRGLGEQYF
TRBV10-3,many,CAISGSTQETQYF
TRBV3-1,-,CASSQAVRVEKLFF
TRBV28,-,CANSLTGTGFRDTQYF
TRBV5-1,many,CASALRGEDYGYTF
TRBV29-1,few,CSVENGRQETQYF
TRBV6-2/TRBV6-3,-,CASSYSKLAGDNEQVF
TRBV5-1,-,CASSLSRGAASPLHF
TRBV11-2,-,CASSSRADEVGTQYF
TRBV2,many,CASSTGLAGEQYF
TRBV5-1,once,CASSSQGDERYF
TRBV14,-,CASSSRQGAACQPQHF
TRBV6-2/TRBV6-3,many,CASSYTYEQYF
TRBV9,few,CASSVAPQETQYF
TRBV20-1,-,CSARTGGVYNEQYF
TRBV5-1,few,CASSLAGVLGYEQYF
TRBV6-2/TRBV6-3,-,CASSYLNEQFF
TRBV24-1,-,CATSDPGQGSNQPQHF
TRBV5-1,-,CASSLELAGGLETQYF
TRBV7-2,many,CASSSSGGNTEAFF
TRBV27,-,CASSLTGSLYEKLFF
TRBV7-9,-,CASSPQDSSRDTQYF
TRBV12-3/TRBV12-4,-,CAGSSGQGRGYGYTF
TRBV10-3,many,CAISESKGLAGDETQYF
TRBV5-1,-,CAGSLMSSSTYEQYF
TRBV20-1,-,CSARGYSPVNEQFF
TRBV25-1,few,CASSEIGDYEQFF
TRBV3-1,few,CASSQVGGIGAKNIQYF
TRBV7-3,-,CASSLTGTATGELFF
TRBV10-3,many,CAISERTPDTQYF
TRBV9,few,CASSSRSGTETQYF